Sequencing of this T cell receptor (beta chain) was carried out in a study of HIV-infected patients and healthy controls. General study points: Untreated HIV+ repertoires had roughly threefold fewer distinct CDR3s and lower Shannon diversity than healthy controls.

Trimming pared 5 bases from V and 4 bases from J, leaving 17 bases between. The CDR3 is made up of 15 amino acids. CDR1 and CDR2 (germline): KGHSH, LQKENI. No cell fractionation was done, so the repertoire covers all unsorted peripheral blood T cells. Alpha and beta constant-region primers primed reverse transcription of approximately 460 ng RNA. Separate chain-specific third strand synthesis with multiplexing indices produced the alpha and beta libraries. An approximately 25-cycle PCR with P5s and P7 primers followed a short adapter-adding first PCR. TCRdb re-called the 5' RACE reads through MiXCR, storing one row per CDR3 protein. The sample holds around 19,000 distinct CDR3 sequences, 8% to 10% seen once. Ten or more counts support this clonotype. Antigen: not known.

Sample: blood. This sequence was found in an adult in good health. This chain links TRBV18 with TRBJ1-2; D may be TRBD1 (6 bases). The CDR3 DNA reads TGTGCCAGCTCATCGCGCGAAGGGGGTAGCTATGGCTACACCTTC. Translating it yields CASSSREGGSYGYTF.